Following are 11 T cell receptor beta chains from one sample sequenced in a study of shared clonotypes between healthy human individuals. Only in-frame clones appear in the TCRdb table, and some are missing; sequencing was by immunoSEQ multiplex PCR. Among fewer than 1.6 million clones listed, roughly 98.5% were seen once. Sample: naive CD4+ T cells sorted from blood. The subset: CD45RA+ positively selected. The receptors were gathered from a young man in good health.

Points on this clone: The sample carries other DNA sequences with the same CDR3. The chain uses TRBV18 and TRBJ2-7; D uncertain. Trimming took off 3 bases at V and 0 bases at J, with 6 bases between the two ends. Germline values: CDR1 KGHSH, CDR2 LQKENI. There are 13 residues in the CDR3. For the CDR3, the DNA is TGTGCCAGCTCACCTGGGGTCTCCTACGAGCAGTACTTC. It translates to CASSPGVSYEQYF.

The chain combines TRBV18 with TRBJ1-3, with D uncertain. The germline V and J ends were trimmed by 4 bases and 3 bases, with 7 bases remaining between them. Per germline, CDR1 KGHSH and CDR2 LQKENI. The CDR3 has 13 residues. DNA for the CDR3: TGTGCCAGCTCACGCGAGGATGGAAACACCATATATTTT. Its protein is CASSREDGNTIYF. Variable domain in full (rest from reference TRBV18 and TRBJ1-3): NAGVMQNPRHLVRRRGQEARLRCSPMKGHSHVYWYRQLPEEGLKFMVYLQKENIIDESGMPKERFSAEFPKEGPSILRIQQVVRGDSAAYFCASSREDGNTIYFGEGSWLTVV.

V is TRBV5-1 and J is TRBJ2-3; possibly TRBD2 for D (5 bases). The CDR3 extends over 14 amino acids. Trimming stripped 7 bases from V and 2 bases from J, with 14 bases between. Germline V lookup: CDR1 SGHRS, CDR2 YFSETQ. The CDR3 DNA sequence: TGCGCCAGCTCTAGACTACGGCTCACAGATACGCAGTATTTT. It codes for CASSRLRLTDTQYF.

The genes are TRBV6-1 and TRBJ2-2; D gene unclear. Germline loops: CDR1 MNHNS, CDR2 SASEGT. V was shortened by 2 bases and J by 1 base, with 8 bases between the two germline ends. CDR3 length: 15 amino acids. CDR3 amino acids: CASSELVVNTGELFF. The CDR3 DNA reads as TGTGCCAGCAGTGAATTAGTCGTGAACACCGGGGAGCTGTTTTTT.

The V call is TRBV11-3, the J call TRBJ2-1; 7 bases are a match to TRBD2. The CDR3 extends over 16 amino acids. Trimming took 1 base from V and 4 from J; bases not matched to a gene: 7. Per germline, CDR1 SGHNT and CDR2 YENEEA. CDR3 sequence (DNA): TGTGCCAGCAGCTTAGCTGGTTCTAGCGGATACAATGAGCAGTTCTTC. This encodes CASSLAGSSGYNEQFF.

The chain uses TRBV5-1 and TRBJ2-3; D may be TRBD1 (6 bases). With 3 bases removed from V and 1 base from J, the gap between germline ends came to 12 bases. The CDR3 consists of 15 residues. CDR1 and CDR2 from the germline V gene are SGHRS and YFSETQ. The CDR3 region has the DNA TGCGCCAGCAGCTCCAACTCAGGGGGCACAGATACGCAGTATTTT. As protein: CASSSNSGGTDTQYF.

To note about this clone: One junction end does not reproduce the germline sequence, and a read error may be involved. This chain links TRBV14 with TRBJ2-1; D is unclear. Germline V lookup: CDR1 SGHDN, CDR2 FVKESK. The CDR3 has 16 residues. CDR3 nucleotide sequence: TGTGTCAGCAGCCCGTTTGGAGCTCTTAACTACAATGAGCAGTTCTTC. It translates to CVSSPFGALNYNEQFF.

The chain joins TRBV7-4 to TRBJ2-2, with D possibly matching TRBD1 (6 bases). The CDR3 runs to 17 residues. CDR1 is SGHVT, CDR2 SQSDAQ, per germline. Trimming cost V 5 bases and J 1 base, with 17 bases left between them. The CDR3 protein is CASSAHRVGMNTGELFF. CDR3 sequence (DNA): TGTGCCAGCAGCGCCCACAGGGTGGGGATGAACACCGGGGAGCTGTTTTTT.

As for this clone: Additional DNA sequences in this sample encode the identical CDR3. The chain employs TRBV2 and TRBJ1-1; 7 bases fit TRBD1. The CDR3 length is 15 residues. Germline lookup yields CDR1 SNHLY and CDR2 FYNNEI. V trimming: 0 bases; J trimming: 2 bases; junction bases outside the gene matches: 3. The CDR3 sequence is CASSEARQGNTEAFF. CDR3 nucleotides: TGTGCCAGCAGTGAAGCGCGACAGGGTAACACTGAAGCTTTCTTT. Based on the CDR3 plus reference TRBV2 and TRBJ1-1, the full variable domain is EPEVTQTPSHQVTQMGQEVILRCVPISNHLYFYWYRQILGQKVEFLVSFYNNEISEKSEIFDDQFSVERPDGSNFTLKIRSTKLEDSAMYFCASSEARQGNTEAFFGQGTRLTVV.

This rearrangement joins TRBV4-1 to TRBJ2-7; maybe TRBD2 (5 bases). Trimming took off 3 bases at V and 0 bases at J, with 18 bases between the two ends. Looked up from germline, CDR1 is MGHRA and CDR2 is YSYEKL. This CDR3 region has 17 residues. The chain's CDR3 is CASSHLGAADSSYEQYF. DNA of the CDR3: TGCGCCAGCAGCCACTTGGGAGCGGCCGATAGCTCCTACGAGCAGTACTTC.

The rearrangement joins TRBV18 to TRBJ2-5; D unclear. The length of the CDR3 is 15 residues. V was cut by 2 bases and J by 5 bases, with 15 bases left in between. CDR1 is KGHSH and CDR2 is LQKENI in the germline V gene. The CDR3 nucleotides are TGTGCCAGCTCACCAAACCGGACCCCCGGGGAGACCCAGTACTTC. It is translated as CASSPNRTPGETQYF.